Presented here are 21 T cell receptor beta chains from one specimen sequenced in a study of cytomegalovirus exposure and HLA in healthy donors. Both 60 Vbeta primers and 13 Jbeta primers went into the PCR. This table comes from immunoSEQ multiplex PCR, and its TCRdb copy is limited to in-frame clones, with some not included. This table has about 150,000 clones, about 76% appearing once. The sequenced sample consisted of PBMCs. The receptors shown here come from a male donor in good health and CMV-seronegative.

V and J are TRBV5-6 and TRBJ2-7; the match to TRBD1 covers 10 bases. Trimming at V came to 4 bases and at J to 0 bases, leaving 7 bases not matched to a gene. CDR1 and CDR2 (germline): SGHDT, YYEEEE. The CDR3 totals 16 residues. The CDR3: CASSHQGQGSSYEQYF. In DNA, the CDR3 is TGTGCCAGCAGCCACCAGGGACAGGGGAGCTCCTACGAGCAGTACTTC.

The chain couples TRBV5-5 to TRBJ2-7; 11 bases are shared with TRBD2. Germline CDR1 is SGHKS and CDR2 is YYEKEE (reference sequence). CDR3 size: 17 residues. The J segment lost 3 bases and the V segment lost 4 bases, leaving 12 bases of the junction unmatched. The CDR3 DNA is TGTGCCAGCAGCCCCTCTCTAGCGGGAGGTTTTATCTACGAGCAGTACTTC. Amino acid sequence: CASSPSLAGGFIYEQYF.

This clone was picked up a small number of times. This chain connects TRBV11-2 to TRBJ1-1; 9 nucleotides align to TRBD1. Germline V gene lookup returns CDR1 SGHAT and CDR2 FQNNGV. The V segment lost 1 base and the J segment 5 bases; nucleotides outside the gene matches: 5. This CDR3 comprises 15 residues. CDR3 sequence: CASSLGGTGNTEAFF. As DNA, the CDR3 is TGTGCCAGCAGCTTAGGGGGGACAGGGAATACTGAAGCTTTCTTT.

The chain recombines TRBV5-1 with TRBJ2-7, with 13 nucleotides matching TRBD2. Germline assignment: CDR1 SGHRS and CDR2 YFSETQ. Trimming took 4 bases from V and 0 from J; bases not matched to a gene: 1. This CDR3 comprises 15 residues. The chain's CDR3 is CASSRTSGSSYEQYF. The CDR3 region has the DNA TGCGCCAGCAGCCGGACTAGCGGGAGCTCCTACGAGCAGTACTTC.

About this clone itself: Its ends do not fully match the called genes, so a read error is possible. The V gene is TRBV6-1, the J gene TRBJ2-4, with 10 positions matching TRBD2. Germline-derived CDR1 and CDR2 are MNHNS and SASEGT. The CDR3 runs to 20 residues. The CDR3 loop is CASSEGASGGGSVAKNIQYF. CDR3 coding DNA: TGTGCCAGCAGCGAAGGGGCTAGCGGGGGAGGTTCCGTTGCCAAAAACATTCAGTACTTC.

Regarding this clone: A junction end diverges from the germline sequence, so it may reflect a read error. This rearrangement joins TRBV7-9 to TRBJ2-1, with a possible D match to TRBD1 (6 bases). Germline V gives CDR1 SEHNR, CDR2 FQNEAQ (reference sequence). The CDR3 has 16 amino acids. CDR3 residues: CSSSTGGTISYNEQFF. CDR3 in DNA: TGTTCCAGCTCGACAGGAGGCACCATTTCCTACAATGAGCAGTTCTTC.

The CDR3 nucleotides read TGTGCCAGCTCGCCGGGCGGGAGGGCCCCAGATACGCAGTATTTT. Its translation: CASSPGGRAPDTQYF. The J gene is TRBJ2-3, the V gene TRBV18, with 9 bases fitting TRBD2. J lost 4 bases, V lost 6 bases, and 8 bases had no gene match. Looked up from germline, CDR1 is KGHSH and CDR2 is LQKENI. The CDR3 length is 15 residues. The whole variable domain, remainder taken from reference TRBV18 and TRBJ2-3, is NAGVMQNPRHLVRRRGQEARLRCSPMKGHSHVYWYRQLPEEGLKFMVYLQKENIIDESGMPKERFSAEFPKEGPSILRIQQVVRGDSAAYFCASSPGGRAPDTQYFGPGTRLTVL.

The V gene is TRBV4-3, the J gene TRBJ2-3, with 7 nucleotides matching TRBD1. The ends lost 0 bases at V and 5 bases at J; junction bases unmatched: 14. Germline V CDR1 and CDR2: LGHNA, YSLEER. This CDR3 contains 18 residues. This CDR3 is CASSQDMGTEDVRDTQYF. DNA for the CDR3: TGCGCCAGCAGCCAAGATATGGGGACAGAGGACGTTAGAGATACGCAGTATTTT.

The genes are TRBV19 and TRBJ1-2; D is perhaps TRBD1 (5 bases). Germline CDR1 LNHDA, CDR2 SQIVND (reference sequence). There are 14 residues in the CDR3. V lost 1 base to trimming and J lost 8 bases, with 14 bases between them. The CDR3 sequence: CASSIGVGASGYTF. In DNA form, the CDR3 reads TGTGCCAGTAGTATAGGGGTTGGGGCTTCGGGCTACACCTTC.

This clone was seen once. The V and J genes are TRBV12-5 and TRBJ2-7, with a possible D match to TRBD2 (6 bases). Germline V CDR1 and CDR2: LGHNT, FRNRAP. With 0 bases removed from V and 0 bases from J, the gap between germline ends came to 15 bases. This CDR3 has 17 residues. The CDR3 DNA is TGTGCTAGTGGTTTGGTACCGTCGGGGAGGAGCTCCTACGAGCAGTACTTC. Translating it yields CASGLVPSGRSSYEQYF.

The sample holds a few counts of this clone. The chain has TRBV29-1 and TRBJ2-7; D possibly corresponds to TRBD1 (5 bases). V lost 0 bases and J 0 bases, leaving 6 bases between the germline ends. Germline lookup yields CDR1 SQVTM and CDR2 ANQGSEA. The CDR3 consists of 13 residues. CDR3 sequence reads: CSVEDDSSYEQYF. The CDR3, as DNA: TGCAGCGTTGAAGACGACAGCTCCTACGAGCAGTACTTC.

This chain links TRBV7-9 with TRBJ2-5, with a tentative D call TRBD2 (5 bases). With the DNA end fitting TRBJ2-7 better, the J assignment may be wrong. Per germline, CDR1 SEHNR and CDR2 FQNEAQ (reference sequence). The CDR3 covers 14 residues. Written as DNA, the CDR3 is TGTGCCAGCAGCTTAGTGTCGGGATCCTACGAGCAGTACTTC. This encodes CASSLVSGSYEQYF.

Here the CDR3 DNA reads TGTGCCTCCCACATGAACACTGAAGCTTTCTTT. This sequence encodes CASHMNTEAFF. The chain combines TRBV6-5 with TRBJ1-1; D gene ambiguous. The CDR3 consists of 11 residues. The V and J ends lost 11 bases and 0 bases respectively, with 7 bases between them. Germline CDR1 reads MNHEY; CDR2 reads SVGAGI.

CDR3 nucleotide sequence: TGTGCCAGCAGCTTAAATGGGGCAAGCAATCAGCCCCAGCATTTT. This encodes CASSLNGASNQPQHF. The chain links TRBV7-6 to TRBJ1-5; D possibly corresponds to TRBD1 (5 bases). The CDR3 is 15 residues long. Trimming shortened V by 2 bases and J by 1 base, and 9 bases separated the two germline ends. From germline, CDR1 is SGHVS and CDR2 FNYEAQ.

The chain recombines TRBV9 with TRBJ1-3; 7 positions agree with TRBD1. Trimming cost V 3 bases and J 4 bases; bases outside gene matches: 7. CDR1 is SGDLS, CDR2 YYNGEE, per germline. This CDR3 comprises 15 residues. Written as DNA, the CDR3 is TGTGCCAGCAGCGCATCAGGGGGGACCGGAAACACCATATATTTT. This translates into CASSASGGTGNTIYF.

This clone was recorded only once. V usage is TRBV7-3 and J usage is TRBJ2-3; the D gene is possibly TRBD1 (5 bases). The CDR3 has 14 residues. Germline V gene data show CDR1 as SGHTA and CDR2 as FQGTGA. V lost 5 bases to trimming and J lost 0 bases, with 9 bases between them. Here the CDR3 reads CASSRGSSTDTQYF. The CDR3 nucleotides are TGTGCCAGCAGCAGGGGTTCAAGCACAGATACGCAGTATTTT.

The V call is TRBV12-5, the J call TRBJ2-3; D might be TRBD2 (6 bases). Germline CDR1 LGHNT, CDR2 FRNRAP. The CDR3 runs 11 residues. The CDR3 loop is CSTQEGGTQYF. CDR3 nucleotide sequence: TGTTCCACCCAGGAGGGCGGCACGCAGTATTTT. The full variable domain, completed using reference TRBV12-5 and TRBJ2-3, is DARVTQTPRHKVTEMGQEVTMRCQPILGHNTVFWYRQTMMQGLELLAYFRNRAPLDDSGMPKDRFSAEMPDATLATLKIQPSEPRDSAVYFCSTQEGGTQYFGPGTRLTVL.

The chain is built from TRBV7-3 and TRBJ2-1; TRBD2 agrees at 12 bases. The CDR3 contains 17 residues. The germline V gene has CDR1 SGHTA and CDR2 FQGTGA. Losses at the gene ends were 0 bases for V and 11 bases for J; bases not matched to a gene: 11. CDR3 DNA: TGTGCCAGCAGCTTAACCTCGACTAGCGGGGGAGGAATGCAGCAGTTCTTC. It encodes CASSLTSTSGGGMQQFF.

This clone was detected once. The rearrangement links TRBV7-8 to TRBJ1-2; D is ambiguous. The germline V gene has CDR1 SGHVS and CDR2 FQNEAQ. The CDR3 is made up of 18 amino acids. V was shortened by 4 bases and J by 10 bases, with 31 bases between the two germline ends. CDR3 coding DNA: TGTGCCAGCAGCTCCCGTAGCTCCACCGCGAGGCCCGTACGGTCCTACACCTTC. It codes for CASSSRSSTARPVRSYTF.

There are a few counts of this clone. V gene TRBV6-6 combines with J gene TRBJ1-2; unclear D gene. The CDR3 has 13 amino acids. Germline V CDR1 and CDR2: MNHNY, SVGAGI (reference sequence). V lost 5 bases and J lost 4, with 11 bases in between. The CDR3 DNA sequence: TGTGCCAGCAGTCGCTCGGGTAGCTATGGCTACACCTTC. Its protein product is CASSRSGSYGYTF.

V gene TRBV11-2 combines with J gene TRBJ2-1, with a tentative D call TRBD2 (6 bases). Germline lookup yields CDR1 SGHAT and CDR2 FQNNGV. The CDR3 contains 14 residues. Trimming stripped 7 bases from V and 9 bases from J, with 19 bases between. CDR3 sequence reads: CASTPVGGVVEQFF. The CDR3 nucleotides are TGTGCCAGCACCCCAGTGGGGGGTGTGGTTGAGCAGTTCTTC.